The 21 T cell receptor beta chains below were found in one sample sequenced in a study of blood T cell repertoires in COVID-19. Produced via immunoSEQ multiplex PCR; TCRdb's table is partial and in-frame only. The sample includes about 230,000 clones, roughly 91% of them seen just once. Specimen: PBMCs or T cells enriched from blood (not recorded which). All receptors derive from a woman aged 25-40 years with acute COVID-19.

This clone has only one observation. The chain recombines TRBV10-3 with TRBJ2-6, with 9 nucleotides matching TRBD1. Germline loops: CDR1 ENHRY, CDR2 SYGVKD. The CDR3 has 17 amino acids. V trimming: 4 bases; J trimming: 0 bases; junction bases outside the gene matches: 4. Here the CDR3 reads CAISAGQGTSGANVLTF. CDR3 nucleotides: TGTGCCATCAGTGCCGGACAGGGGACCTCTGGGGCCAACGTCCTGACTTTC.

This clone was counted a single time. The V call is TRBV30, the J call TRBJ1-1, with 11 bases that match TRBD1. Germline V CDR1 and CDR2: GTSNPN, SVGIG (reference sequence). V was pared by 2 bases and J by 10 bases, with 9 bases of the junction left unmatched. The CDR3 spans 14 residues. The CDR3 reads CAWSRSGQGARAFF. The CDR3 DNA reads TGTGCCTGGAGTAGGTCCGGACAGGGGGCGCGAGCTTTCTTT. The full variable domain, with the rest looked up from reference TRBV30 and TRBJ1-1, is SQTIHQWPATLVQPVGSPLSLECTVEGTSNPNLYWYRQAAGRGLQLLFYSVGIGQISSEVPQNLSASRPQDRQFILSSKKLLLSDSGFYLCAWSRSGQGARAFFGQGTRLTVV.

V gene TRBV30 combines with J gene TRBJ2-2; D gene unclear. In germline, CDR1 is GTSNPN, CDR2 SVGIG (reference sequence). CDR3 size: 14 residues. Trimming took off 3 bases at V and 7 bases at J, with 15 bases between the two ends. The CDR3 coding sequence is TGTGCCTGGAGGCCCTCGGCGGAAGGCGGGGAGCTGTTTTTT. Residues: CAWRPSAEGGELFF.

The chain recombines TRBV11-2 with TRBJ2-7; D perhaps matches TRBD2 (5 bases). The V end lost 0 bases, the J end lost 8 bases, and 20 bases lay between the germline ends. Germline-derived CDR1 and CDR2 are SGHAT and FQNNGV. The CDR3 spans 16 residues. The CDR3 sequence is CASSLDQQAGAHKQYF. The CDR3 bases are TGTGCCAGCAGCTTAGATCAGCAGGCGGGTGCACACAAGCAGTACTTC.

The chain couples TRBV2 to TRBJ2-5; no reliable D call. This CDR3 comprises 13 residues. Germline V gene data show CDR1 as SNHLY and CDR2 as FYNNEI. V was clipped by 4 bases and J by 7 bases, with 13 bases between them. CDR3: CASSATVELTQYF. Here the CDR3 DNA reads TGTGCCAGCAGTGCGACTGTTGAGCTGACCCAGTACTTC.

Here the CDR3 DNA reads TGTGCCAGCGACGGGACAGGGGGCGAGACCAATCAGCCCCAGCATTTT. Translation gives CASDGTGGETNQPQHF. This rearrangement joins TRBV2 to TRBJ1-5, with 12 bases fitting TRBD1. From germline, CDR1 is SNHLY and CDR2 FYNNEI. This CDR3 spans 16 amino acids. Germline trimming cut 8 bases from V and 3 bases from J; bases unmatched to any gene: 8. The entire variable domain, with the rest obtained from reference TRBV2 and TRBJ1-5, is as follows: EPEVTQTPSHQVTQMGQEVILRCVPISNHLYFYWYRQILGQKVEFLVSFYNNEISEKSEIFDDQFSVERPDGSNFTLKIRSTKLEDSAMYFCASDGTGGETNQPQHFGDGTRLSIL.

This clone has only one observation. The chain recombines TRBV7-9 with TRBJ1-1; D might be TRBD1 (5 bases). In germline, CDR1 is SEHNR, CDR2 FQNEAQ (reference sequence). V was pared by 4 bases and J by 0 bases, with 18 bases between. The CDR3 extends over 17 amino acids. The CDR3 region is CASSSPPWTSMNTEAFF. The CDR3 nucleotides read TGTGCCAGCAGCTCACCACCCTGGACATCGATGAACACTGAAGCTTTCTTT.

A single count supports this clone. V gene TRBV19 combines with J gene TRBJ1-1; 10 positions match TRBD1. CDR1 is LNHDA and CDR2 is SQIVND in the germline V gene (reference sequence). V lost 8 bases to trimming and J lost 7 bases; unmatched junction nucleotides: 7. The CDR3 totals 13 residues. CDR3 nucleotides: TGTGCCAGTGCCGACAGGGGGCAGGGTGAAGCTTTCTTT. The encoded protein is CASADRGQGEAFF.

The chain carries TRBV5-1 and TRBJ2-5, with 7 bases identical to TRBD2. CDR1 is SGHRS and CDR2 is YFSETQ in the germline V gene. There are 15 residues in the CDR3. V was pared by 0 bases and J by 2 bases, with 4 bases of the junction left unmatched. The CDR3 is CASSLEGGGQETQYF. In nucleotides, the CDR3 is TGCGCCAGCAGCTTGGAGGGCGGGGGACAAGAGACCCAGTACTTC. The entire variable domain, with the rest obtained from reference TRBV5-1 and TRBJ2-5, is as follows: KAGVTQTPRYLIKTRGQQVTLSCSPISGHRSVSWYQQTPGQGLQFLFEYFSETQRNKGNFPGRFSGRQFSNSRSEMNVSTLELGDSALYLCASSLEGGGQETQYFGPGTRLLVL.

The chain couples TRBV29-1 to TRBJ2-1; D not certain. The CDR3 runs to 10 residues. The germline CDR1 and CDR2 sequences are SQVTM and ANQGSEA. The ends were cut back, 4 bases at V and 9 bases at J, with 7 bases in the middle. As DNA, the CDR3 is TGCAGCGTTGCCCAAGCTGAGCAGTTCTTC. The encoded protein is CSVAQAEQFF.

This chain connects TRBV3-1 (or the pseudogene TRBV3-2) to TRBJ1-2, with 9 positions matching TRBD1. The V and J ends lost 4 bases and 0 bases, in that order; junction bases with no gene match: 6. The CDR3 spans 16 residues. The germline gives CDR1 LGHDT, CDR2 YNNKEL (reference sequence). DNA for the CDR3: TGTGCCAGCAGCCCCCCCCGGACAGGGGCTAACTATGGCTACACCTTC. Protein: CASSPPRTGANYGYTF.

CDR3 loop: CASSVAGTGTTNEKLFF. In DNA form, the CDR3 reads TGTGCCAGCAGTGTCGCCGGGACAGGGACAACTAATGAAAAACTGTTTTTT. V and J are TRBV25-1 and TRBJ1-4; 9 nucleotides match TRBD1. The CDR3 consists of 17 residues. Germline CDR1 is MGHDK and CDR2 is SYGVNS. J was trimmed by 0 bases and V by 4 bases; bases with no gene match: 6.

The chain combines TRBV4-3 with TRBJ2-6; no firm D call. Germline V gene sequence: CDR1 LGHNA, CDR2 YSLEER. The CDR3 is made up of 17 amino acids. Deletions cut 5 bases from V and 0 bases from J, with 14 bases between. The CDR3 loop reads CASSGHSSYSGANVLTF. The CDR3 DNA sequence: TGCGCCAGCAGCGGGCACTCGAGTTACTCTGGGGCCAACGTCCTGACTTTC.

The rearrangement joins TRBV1 to TRBJ2-7; the table's D call of TRBD2 was not tested on the DNA. TRBV1 is a pseudogene segment. The CDR3 consists of 16 residues. The CDR3 nucleotides read TGCACCAGCAGCCAATCTAATAGCGGAGACTCCTACGAGCAGTACTTC. It encodes CTSSQSNSGDSYEQYF.

This clone appeared a few times. V gene TRBV9 combines with J gene TRBJ1-1, with 7 bases that match TRBD1. V was clipped by 0 bases and J by 8 bases; unmatched bases: 4. The germline V gene encodes CDR1 SGDLS and CDR2 YYNGEE. This CDR3 spans 13 amino acids. In DNA form, the CDR3 reads TGTGCCAGCAGCGTAGACAACAGGGGAGAAGCTTTCTTT. Translating gives CASSVDNRGEAFF.

The chain joins TRBV6-5 to TRBJ1-3, with 7 bases aligning to TRBD1. Germline V gene sequence: CDR1 MNHEY, CDR2 SVGAGI. Losses at the gene ends were 0 bases for V and 3 bases for J; bases not matched to a gene: 5. The CDR3 is 16 amino acids. The CDR3 nucleotides are TGTGCCAGCAGTTACTCACAGGGGATTAGTGGAAACACCATATATTTT. It translates to CASSYSQGISGNTIYF.

This chain links TRBV7-2 with TRBJ1-5; D gene uncertain. Germline V lookup: CDR1 SGHTA, CDR2 FQGNSA. Trimming stripped 2 bases from V and 5 bases from J, with 7 bases between. CDR3 length: 13 residues. The CDR3, as DNA: TGTGCCAGCAGCTTAAGCGTAGATCAGCCCCAGCATTTT. Protein sequence: CASSLSVDQPQHF.

The chain has TRBV19 and TRBJ1-5; D not resolved. V lost 1 base, J lost 5 bases, and 3 bases lay in between. This CDR3 spans 12 amino acids. CDR1 is LNHDA, CDR2 SQIVND, per germline (reference sequence). CDR3 in DNA: TGTGCCAGTAGTATAGGCGATCAGCCCCAGCATTTT. Amino acid sequence: CASSIGDQPQHF.

The chain carries TRBV27 and TRBJ2-2, with a tentative D call TRBD1 (5 bases). Germline V gene lookup returns CDR1 MNHEY and CDR2 SMNVEV (reference sequence). The CDR3 extends over 14 amino acids. V lost 8 bases, J lost 2 bases, and 12 bases lay in between. DNA for the CDR3: TGTGCCAGCTACAGGTTGGGTAACACCGGGGAGCTGTTTTTT. Translating gives CASYRLGNTGELFF.

The chain carries TRBV2 and TRBJ2-7; 8 bases line up with TRBD1. The junction had 11 bases not matched to a gene; V was cut back by 3 bases and J by 4 bases. This CDR3 has 16 residues. Germline V gene data show CDR1 as SNHLY and CDR2 as FYNNEI. The CDR3 here is CASSEMVSGGKYEQYF. CDR3 sequence (DNA): TGTGCCAGCAGTGAGATGGTGTCAGGGGGCAAATACGAGCAGTACTTC.

The chain couples TRBV20-1 to TRBJ1-4; D is perhaps TRBD1 (5 bases). Trimming took 3 bases from V and 5 from J, leaving 13 bases between them. The CDR3 runs 14 residues. Germline CDR1 and CDR2: DFQATT and SNEGSKA (reference sequence). The CDR3 region has the DNA TGCAGTGCTAGTTTGGCGACAGCGAATGAAAAACTGTTTTTT. Encoded protein: CSASLATANEKLFF.